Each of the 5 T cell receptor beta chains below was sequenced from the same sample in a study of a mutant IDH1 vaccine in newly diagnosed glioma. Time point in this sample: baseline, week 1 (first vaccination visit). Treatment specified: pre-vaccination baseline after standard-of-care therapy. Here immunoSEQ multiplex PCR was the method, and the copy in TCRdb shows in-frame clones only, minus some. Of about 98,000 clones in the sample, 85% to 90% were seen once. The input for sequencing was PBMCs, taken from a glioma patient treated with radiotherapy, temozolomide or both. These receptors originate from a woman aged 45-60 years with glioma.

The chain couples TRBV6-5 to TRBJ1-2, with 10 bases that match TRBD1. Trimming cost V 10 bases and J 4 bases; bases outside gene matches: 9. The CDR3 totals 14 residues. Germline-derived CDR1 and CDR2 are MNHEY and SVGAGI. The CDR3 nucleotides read TGTGCCATCGCAAAGGGACAGGGGATCTATGGCTACACCTTC. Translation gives CAIAKGQGIYGYTF.

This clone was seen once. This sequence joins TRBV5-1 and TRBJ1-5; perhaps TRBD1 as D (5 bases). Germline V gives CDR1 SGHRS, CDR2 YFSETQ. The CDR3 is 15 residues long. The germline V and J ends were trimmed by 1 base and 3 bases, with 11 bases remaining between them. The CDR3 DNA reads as TGCGCCAGCAGCTTGCTTGAGGGGCCCAATCAGCCCCAGCATTTT. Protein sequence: CASSLLEGPNQPQHF. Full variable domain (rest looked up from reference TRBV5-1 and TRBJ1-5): KAGVTQTPRYLIKTRGQQVTLSCSPISGHRSVSWYQQTPGQGLQFLFEYFSETQRNKGNFPGRFSGRQFSNSRSEMNVSTLELGDSALYLCASSLLEGPNQPQHFGDGTRLSIL.

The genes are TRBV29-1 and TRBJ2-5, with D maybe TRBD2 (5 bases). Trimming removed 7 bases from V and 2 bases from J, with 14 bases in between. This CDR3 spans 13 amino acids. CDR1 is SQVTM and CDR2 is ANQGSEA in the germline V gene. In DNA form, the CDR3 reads TGCAGCGGAGGACTGGGGAGTCAAGAGACCCAGTACTTC. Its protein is CSGGLGSQETQYF. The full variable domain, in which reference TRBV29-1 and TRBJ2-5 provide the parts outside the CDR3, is SAVISQKPSRDICQRGTSLTIQCQVDSQVTMMFWYRQQPGQSLTLIATANQGSEATYESGFVIDKFPISRPNLTFSTLTVSNMSPEDSSIYLCSGGLGSQETQYFGPGTRLLVL.

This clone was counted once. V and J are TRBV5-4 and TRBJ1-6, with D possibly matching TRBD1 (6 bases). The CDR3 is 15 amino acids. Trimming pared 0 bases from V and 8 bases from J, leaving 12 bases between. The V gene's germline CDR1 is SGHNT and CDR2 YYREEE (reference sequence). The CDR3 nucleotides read TGTGCCAGCAGCTTGGGGCGGGGGGGGCATTCACCCCTCCACTTT. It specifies CASSLGRGGHSPLHF. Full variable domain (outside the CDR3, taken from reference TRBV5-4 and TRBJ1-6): ETGVTQSPTHLIKTRGQQVTLRCSSQSGHNTVSWYQQALGQGPQFIFQYYREEENGRGNFPPRFSGLQFPNYSSELNVNALELDDSALYLCASSLGRGGHSPLHFGNGTRLTVT.

Written as DNA, the CDR3 is TGTGCCAGTAGTATACGCAGGGGGCGCGGTGAGCAGTACTTC. Translation: CASSIRRGRGEQYF. The chain joins TRBV19 to TRBJ2-7; 8 bases agree with TRBD1. The CDR3 loop spans 14 amino acids. Germline V lookup: CDR1 LNHDA, CDR2 SQIVND (reference sequence). V gave up 2 bases and J gave up 7 bases; unmatched junction bases: 7.